The clone carrying this TCR beta chain showed up many times. The antigen is not known. This sample is drawn from a study of metastatic and nonmetastatic thyroid tumors. Study-level information: The comparison covered peripheral blood and tumor or nodule tissue in malignant and benign thyroid patients. Overall study findings and caveats: Versus benign nodules, malignant thyroid tumors reportedly had significantly higher TCR beta diversity, in blood and tumor.

No treatment of any kind had been given to any patient before thyroid surgery. Original processing notes: Researchers built a distant-metastasis classifier for papillary thyroid cancer that drew on CDR3 differences across clinicopathological groups. TCRdb redid the clone calls on the PCR reads using MiXCR. The V and J calls shown here were made by TCRdb, not taken from the authors' results. The sample contains around 50,000 clones, around 20% of which appear only once. This CDR3 contains 16 residues. Per germline, CDR1 PRHDT and CDR2 FYEKMQ (reference sequence). Trimming took 5 bases from V and 4 from J, leaving 18 bases between them.

The sequencing input was blood. The chain has TRBV13 and TRBJ2-1; no reliable D call. The receptor comes from a male donor with papillary thyroid cancer or a benign thyroid nodule (not recorded which). Some clones in this sample may be carry-over from other donors' samples. The CDR3 here is CASSLLTQEDYNEQFF. CDR3 in DNA: TGTGCCAGCAGCCTACTGACCCAGGAAGATTACAATGAGCAGTTCTTC.